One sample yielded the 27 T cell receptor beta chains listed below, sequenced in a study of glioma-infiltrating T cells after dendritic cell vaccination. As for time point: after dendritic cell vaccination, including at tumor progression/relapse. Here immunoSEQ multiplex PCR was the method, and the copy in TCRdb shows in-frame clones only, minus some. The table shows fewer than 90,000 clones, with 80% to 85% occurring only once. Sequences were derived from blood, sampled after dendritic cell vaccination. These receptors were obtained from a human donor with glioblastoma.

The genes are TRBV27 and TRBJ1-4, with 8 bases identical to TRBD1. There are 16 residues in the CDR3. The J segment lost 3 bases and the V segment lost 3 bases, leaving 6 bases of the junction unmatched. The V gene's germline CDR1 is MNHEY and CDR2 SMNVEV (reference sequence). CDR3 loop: CASSLQGAGANEKLFF. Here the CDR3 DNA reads TGTGCCAGCAGTTTGCAGGGGGCGGGAGCTAATGAAAAACTGTTTTTT.

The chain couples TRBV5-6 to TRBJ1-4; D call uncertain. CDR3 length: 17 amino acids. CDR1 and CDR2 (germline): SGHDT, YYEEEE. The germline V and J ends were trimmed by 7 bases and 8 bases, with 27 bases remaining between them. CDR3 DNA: TGTGCCAGCTCCCTCCCCCCCCACGCGGCTTACGGAGAAAAACTGTTTTTT. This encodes CASSLPPHAAYGEKLFF.

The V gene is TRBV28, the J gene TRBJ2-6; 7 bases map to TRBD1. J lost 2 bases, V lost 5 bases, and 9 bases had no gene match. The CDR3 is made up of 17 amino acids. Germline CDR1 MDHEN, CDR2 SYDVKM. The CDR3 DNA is TGTGCCAGCAGTGCCGAGACAGGGTCTACTGGGGCCAACGTCCTGACTTTC. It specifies CASSAETGSTGANVLTF.

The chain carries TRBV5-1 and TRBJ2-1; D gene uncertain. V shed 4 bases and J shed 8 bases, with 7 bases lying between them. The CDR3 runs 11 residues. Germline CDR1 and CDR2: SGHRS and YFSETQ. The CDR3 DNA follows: TGCGCCAGCAGCCTACGGGATGAGCAGTTCTTC. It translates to CASSLRDEQFF.

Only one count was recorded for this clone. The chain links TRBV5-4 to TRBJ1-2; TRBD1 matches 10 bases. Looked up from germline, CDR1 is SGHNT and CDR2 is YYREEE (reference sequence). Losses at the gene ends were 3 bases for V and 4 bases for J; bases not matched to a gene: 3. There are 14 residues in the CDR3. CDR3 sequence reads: CASSWDRGGYGYTF. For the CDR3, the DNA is TGTGCCAGCAGCTGGGACAGGGGAGGCTATGGCTACACCTTC.

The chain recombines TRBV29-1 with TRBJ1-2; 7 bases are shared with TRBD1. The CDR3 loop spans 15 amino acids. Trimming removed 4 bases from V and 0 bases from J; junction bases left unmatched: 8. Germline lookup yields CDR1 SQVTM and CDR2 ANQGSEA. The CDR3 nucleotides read TGCAGCGTTGCACAGGGGCTAGTCTCTAACTATGGCTACACCTTC. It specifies CSVAQGLVSNYGYTF. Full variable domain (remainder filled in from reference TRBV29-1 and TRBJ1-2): SAVISQKPSRDICQRGTSLTIQCQVDSQVTMMFWYRQQPGQSLTLIATANQGSEATYESGFVIDKFPISRPNLTFSTLTVSNMSPEDSSIYLCSVAQGLVSNYGYTFGSGTRLTVV.

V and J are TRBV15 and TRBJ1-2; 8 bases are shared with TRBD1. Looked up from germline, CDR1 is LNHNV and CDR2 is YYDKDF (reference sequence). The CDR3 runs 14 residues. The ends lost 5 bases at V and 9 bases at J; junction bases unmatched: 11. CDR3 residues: CATSLGTGRKSYTF. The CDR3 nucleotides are TGTGCCACCAGCCTCGGGACAGGTCGAAAAAGCTACACCTTC.

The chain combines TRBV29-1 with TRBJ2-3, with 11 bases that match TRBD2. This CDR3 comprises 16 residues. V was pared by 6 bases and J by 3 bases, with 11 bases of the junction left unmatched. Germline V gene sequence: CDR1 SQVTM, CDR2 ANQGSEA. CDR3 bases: TGCAGCGTGGGCCCTCCGGGACTAGCGGAGACAGATACGCAGTATTTT. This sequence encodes CSVGPPGLAETDTQYF.

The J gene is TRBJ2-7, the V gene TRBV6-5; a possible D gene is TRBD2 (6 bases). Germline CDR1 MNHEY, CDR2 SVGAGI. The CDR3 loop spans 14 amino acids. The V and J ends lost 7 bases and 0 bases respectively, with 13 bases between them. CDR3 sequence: CASKGGGNSYEQYF. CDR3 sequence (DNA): TGTGCCAGCAAGGGAGGAGGGAACTCCTACGAGCAGTACTTC.

CDR3 coding DNA: TGTGCCAGCAGCTTGACAGGGGGTATGAACACTGAAGCTTTCTTT. It yields the protein CASSLTGGMNTEAFF. The genes are TRBV5-6 and TRBJ1-1, with 8 bases fitting TRBD1. Per the germline V gene, CDR1 is SGHDT and CDR2 is YYEEEE. The CDR3 is made up of 15 amino acids. V trimming: 1 base; J trimming: 0 bases; junction bases outside the gene matches: 2.

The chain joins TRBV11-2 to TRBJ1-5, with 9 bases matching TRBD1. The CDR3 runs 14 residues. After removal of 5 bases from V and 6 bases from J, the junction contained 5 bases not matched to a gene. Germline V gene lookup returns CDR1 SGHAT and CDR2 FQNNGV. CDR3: CASSPGTGFQPQHF. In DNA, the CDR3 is TGTGCCAGCAGCCCAGGGACAGGGTTTCAGCCCCAGCATTTT. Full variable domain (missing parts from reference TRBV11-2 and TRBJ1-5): EAGVAQSPRYKIIEKRQSVAFWCNPISGHATLYWYQQILGQGPKLLIQFQNNGVVDDSQLPKDRFSAERLKGVDSTLKIQPAKLEDSAVYLCASSPGTGFQPQHFGDGTRLSIL.

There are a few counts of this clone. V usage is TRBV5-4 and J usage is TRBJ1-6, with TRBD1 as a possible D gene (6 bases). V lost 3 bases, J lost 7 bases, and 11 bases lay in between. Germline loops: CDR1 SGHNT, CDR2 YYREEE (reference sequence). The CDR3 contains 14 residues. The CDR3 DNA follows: TGTGCCAGCAGCTCGGACAGAGACAATTCACCCCTCCACTTT. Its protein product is CASSSDRDNSPLHF.

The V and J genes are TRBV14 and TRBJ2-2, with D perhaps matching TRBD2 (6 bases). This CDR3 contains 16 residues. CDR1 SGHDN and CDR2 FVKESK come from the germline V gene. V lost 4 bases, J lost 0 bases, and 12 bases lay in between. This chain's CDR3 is CASSPIGSTNTGELFF. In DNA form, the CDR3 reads TGTGCCAGCAGCCCGATCGGGAGTACGAACACCGGGGAGCTGTTTTTT.

The CDR3 nucleotides are TGTGCCAGTAGTATTGGGACAGGGCGAGGCTACACCTTC. Its translation is CASSIGTGRGYTF. The rearrangement links TRBV19 to TRBJ1-2, with 9 bases matching TRBD1. CDR1 is LNHDA, CDR2 SQIVND, per germline (reference sequence). There are 13 residues in the CDR3. The ends lost 3 bases at V and 8 bases at J; junction bases unmatched: 4.

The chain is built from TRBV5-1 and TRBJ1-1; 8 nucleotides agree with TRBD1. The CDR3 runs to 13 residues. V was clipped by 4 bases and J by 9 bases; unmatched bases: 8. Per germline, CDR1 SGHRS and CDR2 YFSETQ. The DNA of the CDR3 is TGCGCCAGCAGCCTGATGGACAGGGAAAAAGCTTTCTTT. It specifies CASSLMDREKAFF.

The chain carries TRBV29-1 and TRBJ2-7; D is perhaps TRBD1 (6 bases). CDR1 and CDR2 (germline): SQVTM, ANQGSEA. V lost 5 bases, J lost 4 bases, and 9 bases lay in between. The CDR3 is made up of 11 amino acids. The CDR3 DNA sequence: TGCAGCGTTCGACAGGAATACGAGCAGTACTTC. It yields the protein CSVRQEYEQYF.

CDR3 in amino acids: CAGGTDTQYF. In nucleotides, the CDR3 is TGCGCCGGGGGCACAGATACGCAGTATTTT. The chain employs TRBV20-1 and TRBJ2-3; TRBD2 might be the D (5 bases). The CDR3 is made up of 10 amino acids. Germline assignment: CDR1 DFQATT and CDR2 SNEGSKA (reference sequence).

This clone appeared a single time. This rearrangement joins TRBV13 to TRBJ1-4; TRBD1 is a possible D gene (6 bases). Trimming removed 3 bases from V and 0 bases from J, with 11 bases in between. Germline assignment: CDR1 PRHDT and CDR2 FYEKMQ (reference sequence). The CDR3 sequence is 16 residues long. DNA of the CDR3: TGTGCCAGCAGCTTCCGGACAGAAACAACTAATGAAAAACTGTTTTTT. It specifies CASSFRTETTNEKLFF.

The CDR3 sequence: CASRVRGTGELFF. In nucleotides, the CDR3 is TGTGCCAGCAGGGTACGGGGGACCGGGGAGCTGTTTTTT. The rearrangement uses TRBV6-5 and TRBJ2-2, with D tentatively TRBD2 (6 bases). Per the germline V gene, CDR1 is MNHEY and CDR2 is SVGAGI. V was shortened by 6 bases and J by 5 bases, with 10 bases between the two germline ends. The CDR3 length is 13 residues.

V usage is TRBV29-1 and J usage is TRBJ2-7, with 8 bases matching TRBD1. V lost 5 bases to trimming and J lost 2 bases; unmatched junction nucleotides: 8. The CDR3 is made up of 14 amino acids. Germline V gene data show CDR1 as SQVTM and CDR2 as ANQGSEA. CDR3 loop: CSVYGDRGPYEQYF. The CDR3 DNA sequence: TGCAGCGTTTATGGAGACAGGGGTCCCTACGAGCAGTACTTC.

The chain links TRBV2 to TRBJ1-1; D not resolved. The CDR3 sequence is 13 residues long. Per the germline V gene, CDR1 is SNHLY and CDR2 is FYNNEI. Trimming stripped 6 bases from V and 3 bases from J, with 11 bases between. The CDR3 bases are TGTGCCAGCAGATACGATCAGGACACTGAAGCTTTCTTT. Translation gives CASRYDQDTEAFF.

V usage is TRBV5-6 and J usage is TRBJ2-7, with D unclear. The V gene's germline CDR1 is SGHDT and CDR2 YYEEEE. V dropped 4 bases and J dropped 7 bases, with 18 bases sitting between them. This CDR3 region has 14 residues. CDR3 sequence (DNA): TGTGCCAGCAGCCCGGTTCGGCTCCAGGTTGAGCAGTACTTC. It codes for CASSPVRLQVEQYF.

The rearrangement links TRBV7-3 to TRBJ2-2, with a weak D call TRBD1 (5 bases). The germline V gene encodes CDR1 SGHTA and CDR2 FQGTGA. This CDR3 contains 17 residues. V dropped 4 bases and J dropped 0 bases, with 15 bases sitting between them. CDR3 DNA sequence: TGTGCCAGCAGCTCGAGATATGTGACAGCGAACACCGGGGAGCTGTTTTTT. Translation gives CASSSRYVTANTGELFF. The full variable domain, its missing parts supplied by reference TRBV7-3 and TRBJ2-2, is GAGVSQTPSNKVTEKGKYVELRCDPISGHTALYWYRQSLGQGPEFLIYFQGTGAADDSGLPNDRFFAVRPEGSVSTLKIQRTERGDSAVYLCASSSRYVTANTGELFFGEGSRLTVL.

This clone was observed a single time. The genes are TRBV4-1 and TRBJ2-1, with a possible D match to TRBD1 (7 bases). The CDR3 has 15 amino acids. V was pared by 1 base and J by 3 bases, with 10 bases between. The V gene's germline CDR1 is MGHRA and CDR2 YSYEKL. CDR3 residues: CASSQGRDSYNEQFF. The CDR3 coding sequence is TGCGCCAGCAGCCAAGGGCGGGACAGCTACAATGAGCAGTTCTTC.

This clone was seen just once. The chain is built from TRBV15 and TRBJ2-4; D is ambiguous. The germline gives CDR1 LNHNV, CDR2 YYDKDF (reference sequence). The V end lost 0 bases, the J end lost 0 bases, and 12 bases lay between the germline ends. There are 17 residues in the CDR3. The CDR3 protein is CATSRDLAQRAKNIQYF. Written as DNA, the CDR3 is TGTGCCACCAGCAGAGATCTTGCTCAGCGAGCCAAAAACATTCAGTACTTC. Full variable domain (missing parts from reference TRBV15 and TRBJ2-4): DAMVIQNPRYQVTQFGKPVTLSCSQTLNHNVMYWYQQKSSQAPKLLFHYYDKDFNNEADTPDNFQSRRPNTSFCFLDIRSPGLGDTAMYLCATSRDLAQRAKNIQYFGAGTRLSVL.

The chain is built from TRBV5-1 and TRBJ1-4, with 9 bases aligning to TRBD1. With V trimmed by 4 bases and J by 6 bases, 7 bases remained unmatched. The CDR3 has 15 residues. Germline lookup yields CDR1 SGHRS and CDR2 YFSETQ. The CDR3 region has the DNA TGCGCCAGCAGCCGTACAGGGGGCGAGGATGAAAAACTGTTTTTT. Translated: CASSRTGGEDEKLFF.

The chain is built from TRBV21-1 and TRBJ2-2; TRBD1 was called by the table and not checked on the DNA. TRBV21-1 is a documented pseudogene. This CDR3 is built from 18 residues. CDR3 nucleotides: TGTGCCAGCAGCAAAGGGGAGGAGACAGGGCCGTCGACCGGGGAGCTGTTTTTT. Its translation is CASSKGEETGPSTGELFF.